The 21 T cell receptor beta chains below all came from one sample that was sequenced in a study of OX40 agonist ivuxolimab in advanced cancers. Receptor amplification or capture employed the immunoSEQ multiplex PCR assay. The source is immuneACCESS, and TCRdb retained only in-frame sequences with V and J called. Part of the clones is not carried over; for the studies checked, unresolved V genes explain less than half of this, and the remainder is unexplained. For this sample the table gives roughly 67,000 clones, of which around 80% were detected only once. The leading ten clones occupy 5.5% of the sample. The sequences come from CD4+ or CD8+ T cells sorted from blood, collected in a trial of the OX40 agonist ivuxolimab. The source is an adult with an advanced solid tumor such as melanoma, head and neck, liver or kidney cancer.

The chain links TRBV5-4 to TRBJ2-7; TRBD1 matches 7 bases. The CDR3 consists of 15 residues. In germline, CDR1 is SGHNT, CDR2 YYREEE (reference sequence). V shed 4 bases, J shed 1 base, and the junction held 8 bases outside the gene matches. This chain's CDR3 is CASSPGLQGSYEQYF. The CDR3 region has the DNA TGTGCCAGCAGCCCGGGTTTACAGGGGTCCTACGAGCAGTACTTC.

The chain joins TRBV7-3 to TRBJ2-7; 10 nucleotides line up with TRBD2. The CDR3 runs 15 residues. Germline CDR1 and CDR2: SGHTA and FQGTGA. The ends lost 5 bases at V and 4 bases at J; junction bases unmatched: 8. CDR3 protein: CASSTAGGSRYEQYF. DNA for the CDR3: TGTGCCAGCAGCACAGCGGGAGGGTCTAGATACGAGCAGTACTTC.

The chain is built from TRBV6-1 and TRBJ2-5; D might be TRBD2 (6 bases). Trimming took off 5 bases at V and 2 bases at J, with 9 bases between the two ends. The CDR3 is 13 residues long. Germline V gives CDR1 MNHNS, CDR2 SASEGT. This chain's CDR3 is CASSYGGQETQYF. The CDR3 DNA reads TGTGCCAGCAGTTATGGAGGGCAAGAGACCCAGTACTTC.

About this clone: One end of the junction fails to match germline, which may point to a read error. The chain joins TRBV27 to TRBJ1-4; possible D gene TRBD1, 5 bases. Germline V gene data show CDR1 as MNHEY and CDR2 as SMNVEV (reference sequence). This CDR3 has 16 amino acids. The CDR3 is CASRLSYQGNNEKLFF. The CDR3, as DNA: TGTGCCAGCAGGTTATCTTACCAGGGTAATAATGAAAAACTGTTTTTT.

The chain has TRBV6-5 and TRBJ2-3; no reliable D call. Germline V lookup: CDR1 MNHEY, CDR2 SVGAGI. The length of the CDR3 is 13 residues. V was pared by 6 bases and J by 2 bases, with 9 bases between. CDR3 DNA: TGTGCCAGCAGCGGACCATACACAGATACGCAGTATTTT. Protein: CASSGPYTDTQYF.

For this clone: This sample includes further DNA sequences coding for the same CDR3. V usage is TRBV5-4 and J usage is TRBJ2-2; D remains ambiguous. The V gene lost 4 bases and the J gene lost 1 base, with 14 bases spanning the gap. The germline CDR1 and CDR2 sequences are SGHNT and YYREEE (reference sequence). The CDR3 extends over 16 amino acids. The chain's CDR3 is CASSRTIVLNTGELFF. CDR3 nucleotide sequence: TGTGCCAGCAGCCGAACGATAGTATTGAACACCGGGGAGCTGTTTTTT.

This clone was recorded only once. The V and J genes are TRBV18 and TRBJ1-5; 7 bases line up with TRBD1. V was pared by 4 bases and J by 3 bases, with 9 bases of the junction left unmatched. There are 16 residues in the CDR3. Germline V CDR1 and CDR2: KGHSH, LQKENI. The CDR3 nucleotides are TGTGCCAGCTCACGAAGCCTGACAGGGTCCAATCAGCCCCAGCATTTT. Its translation is CASSRSLTGSNQPQHF.

This chain uses TRBV7-9 with TRBJ1-1; the D is unclear. The V gene lost 1 base and the J gene lost 4 bases, with 7 bases spanning the gap. The CDR3 extends over 13 amino acids. Germline values: CDR1 SEHNR, CDR2 FQNEAQ (reference sequence). This CDR3 is CASSLVQRTEAFF. CDR3 nucleotide sequence: TGTGCCAGCAGCTTAGTACAGCGCACTGAAGCTTTCTTT.

The table lists this clone with a count of one. The chain links TRBV28 to TRBJ1-5, with 8 positions matching TRBD1. This CDR3 is 19 amino acids long. V dropped 7 bases and J dropped 2; count of bases not matched to a gene: 19. Germline-derived CDR1 and CDR2 are MDHEN and SYDVKM. The CDR3 loop is CASIQAVRGRGGGNQPQHF. CDR3 sequence (DNA): TGTGCCAGCATCCAGGCGGTCAGGGGGCGAGGAGGGGGCAATCAGCCCCAGCATTTT.

The chain couples TRBV6-5 to TRBJ1-6; D unclear. The V end lost 2 bases, the J end lost 10 bases, and 18 bases lay between the germline ends. The CDR3 extends over 16 amino acids. From germline, CDR1 is MNHEY and CDR2 SVGAGI. The chain's CDR3 is CASSYNLPRADSPLHF. DNA for the CDR3: TGTGCCAGCAGTTACAACCTTCCCCGGGCGGACTCACCCCTCCACTTT.

The chain carries TRBV27 and TRBJ1-2; no clear D gene. V shed 3 bases and J shed 1 base, with 6 bases lying between them. This CDR3 region has 13 residues. In germline, CDR1 is MNHEY, CDR2 SMNVEV (reference sequence). The CDR3 sequence is CASSFSVNYGYTF. For the CDR3, the DNA is TGTGCCAGCAGTTTTTCGGTTAACTATGGCTACACCTTC.

V and J are TRBV15 and TRBJ2-1, with D unclear. V dropped 0 bases and J dropped 2 bases, with 11 bases sitting between them. CDR1 is LNHNV and CDR2 is YYDKDF in the germline V gene (reference sequence). The CDR3 totals 16 residues. The DNA for the CDR3 is TGTGCCACCAGCAGAGAGTGGGTGGCCCCCTACAATGAGCAGTTCTTC. Translated, it gives CATSREWVAPYNEQFF.

V gene TRBV27 combines with J gene TRBJ1-6, with D tentatively TRBD1 (5 bases). This CDR3 has 16 residues. Trimming removed 4 bases at V and 9 bases at J, with 19 bases between. CDR1 is MNHEY and CDR2 is SMNVEV in the germline V gene (reference sequence). Here the CDR3 reads CASSSAGTVVSSPLHF. In DNA form, the CDR3 reads TGTGCCAGCAGTTCCGCCGGGACCGTCGTCAGTTCACCCCTCCACTTT.

Concerning this clone itself: Compared with germline, one end of the junction differs, possibly owing to a read error. The chain uses TRBV19 and TRBJ2-7; 14 bases match TRBD2. The germline V gene encodes CDR1 LNHDA and CDR2 SQIVND (reference sequence). CDR3 size: 14 residues. The CDR3: CASSPRTSGRNARF. DNA for the CDR3: TGTGCCAGTAGTCCCCGGACTAGCGGGAGGAACGCCCGATTC. The complete variable domain, with remaining parts taken from reference TRBV19 and TRBJ2-7, reads DGGITQSPKYLFRKEGQNVTLSCEQNLNHDAMYWYRQDPGQGLRLIYYSQIVNDFQKGDIAEGYSVSREKKESFPLTVTSAQKNPTAFYLCASSPRTSGRNARFGPGTRLTVT.

The J gene is TRBJ2-7, the V gene TRBV5-5; D gene unclear. Germline CDR1 is SGHKS and CDR2 is YYEKEE (reference sequence). The V end was cut by 4 bases, the J end by 7 bases, with 18 bases between. CDR3 length: 14 amino acids. CDR3 nucleotides: TGTGCCAGCAGCATAGACACCAACCCTGGGGAGCAGTACTTC. Protein sequence: CASSIDTNPGEQYF.

The rearrangement uses TRBV6-6 and TRBJ1-1; 7 nucleotides match TRBD1. Per the germline V gene, CDR1 is MNHNY and CDR2 is SVGAGI (reference sequence). The CDR3 runs to 14 residues. Losses at the gene ends were 5 bases for V and 4 bases for J; bases not matched to a gene: 7. CDR3 in amino acids: CASSPPGGSTEAFF. The DNA of the CDR3 is TGTGCCAGCAGTCCACCAGGGGGGAGCACTGAAGCTTTCTTT.

This rearrangement joins TRBV5-5 to TRBJ1-2; TRBD1 agrees at 7 bases. This CDR3 comprises 16 residues. Germline V gene data show CDR1 as SGHKS and CDR2 as YYEKEE (reference sequence). Germline trimming cut 6 bases from V and 6 bases from J; bases unmatched to any gene: 17. CDR3 protein: CASNPRWSVQGHGYTF. CDR3 coding DNA: TGTGCCAGCAACCCACGGTGGTCTGTACAGGGGCATGGCTACACCTTC.

This rearrangement joins TRBV28 to TRBJ2-5, with D perhaps TRBD1 (6 bases). The DNA end is more similar to TRBJ2-7, so the J call may be wrong. The CDR3 spans 16 residues. The V gene's germline CDR1 is MDHEN and CDR2 SYDVKM. CDR3 in amino acids: CASSSYRAHPSYEQYF. The CDR3 bases are TGTGCCAGCAGTTCCTACAGGGCTCATCCCTCCTACGAGCAGTACTTC.

J is TRBJ1-1 and V is TRBV29-1; D is possibly TRBD1 (6 bases). The CDR3 spans 12 residues. V was pared by 3 bases and J by 4 bases, with 9 bases between. Germline CDR1 is SQVTM and CDR2 is ANQGSEA. CDR3 nucleotide sequence: TGCAGCGTTGATACAGGGTTCACTGAAGCTTTCTTT. Translating gives CSVDTGFTEAFF.

This clone was seen only a few times. The same CDR3 also results from other DNA sequences found in this sample. This sequence joins TRBV27 and TRBJ2-7; D tentatively fits TRBD1 or TRBD2 (5 bases each). V was clipped by 2 bases and J by 2 bases, with 10 bases between them. CDR1 MNHEY and CDR2 SMNVEV come from the germline V gene (reference sequence). This CDR3 contains 14 residues. The CDR3 protein is CASSLQGPPYEQYF. CDR3 DNA sequence: TGTGCCAGCAGTTTACAGGGACCCCCCTACGAGCAGTACTTC.

This clone appeared once. The rearrangement links TRBV11-2 to TRBJ2-1, with 7 positions matching TRBD1. Germline CDR1 reads SGHAT; CDR2 reads FQNNGV. This CDR3 has 13 amino acids. With V trimmed by 6 bases and J by 9 bases, 8 bases remained unmatched. For the CDR3, the DNA is TGTGCCAGCAGTTCTACAGGGGTCGGTGAGCAGTTCTTC. This encodes CASSSTGVGEQFF.